The 32 T cell receptor beta chains below were found in one sample sequenced in a study of metastatic and nonmetastatic thyroid tumors. All patients were untreated before thyroid surgery. MiXCR was used by TCRdb to re-call the PCR reads. The sample includes fewer than 7,500 clones, approximately 20% of them seen just once. Input material: adjacent normal tissue. Receptors were obtained from a male donor with papillary thyroid cancer or a benign thyroid nodule (not recorded which). Some clones in this sample may be carry-over from other donors' samples.

In its sample, this clone ranks as medium-sized. J is TRBJ1-2 and V is TRBV2, with 8 bases fitting TRBD1. There are 13 residues in the CDR3. Germline V gene sequence: CDR1 SNHLY, CDR2 FYNNEI. V lost 4 bases to trimming and J lost 7 bases; unmatched junction nucleotides: 5. CDR3 nucleotide sequence: TGTGCCAGCAGTGGTCAGGGGGCGGGTGGCTACACCTTC. This encodes CASSGQGAGGYTF.

The chain recombines TRBV5-1 with TRBJ2-1; D is possibly TRBD2 (7 bases). There are 16 residues in the CDR3. Trimming pared 0 bases from V and 0 bases from J, leaving 10 bases between. Germline CDR1 is SGHRS and CDR2 is YFSETQ. CDR3 DNA: TGCGCCAGCAGCTTGGAGGGGGGGCCCTCCTACAATGAGCAGTTCTTC. Translation: CASSLEGGPSYNEQFF. Full variable domain (remainder filled in from reference TRBV5-1 and TRBJ2-1): KAGVTQTPRYLIKTRGQQVTLSCSPISGHRSVSWYQQTPGQGLQFLFEYFSETQRNKGNFPGRFSGRQFSNSRSEMNVSTLELGDSALYLCASSLEGGPSYNEQFFGPGTRLTVL.

By its share, this clone is medium-sized. The chain carries TRBV7-9 and TRBJ2-7; D is perhaps TRBD1 or TRBD2 (5 bases each). Germline CDR1 SEHNR, CDR2 FQNEAQ (reference sequence). CDR3 length: 12 residues. Trimming shortened V by 5 bases and J by 5 bases, and 10 bases separated the two germline ends. This CDR3 reads CASSPGRNEQYF. As DNA, the CDR3 is TGTGCCAGCAGCCCGGGGCGGAACGAGCAGTACTTC. Based on the CDR3 plus reference TRBV7-9 and TRBJ2-7, the full variable domain is DTGVSQNPRHKITKRGQNVTFRCDPISEHNRLYWYRQTLGQGPEFLTYFQNEAQLEKSRLLSDRFSAERPKGSFSTLEIQRTEQGDSAMYLCASSPGRNEQYFGPGTRLTVT.

With respect to this clone: Mismatch with germline at one junction end may stem from a read error. The chain combines TRBV5-1 with TRBJ2-7; weak D call: TRBD2 (5 bases). The CDR3 totals 13 residues. Per the germline V gene, CDR1 is SGHRS and CDR2 is YFSETQ. The CDR3 region is CASSLKGGYEHYF. The CDR3 bases are TGCGCCAGCAGCTTGAAGGGCGGGTACGAGCATTACTTC. The full variable domain, in which reference TRBV5-1 and TRBJ2-7 provide the parts outside the CDR3, is KAGVTQTPRYLIKTRGQQVTLSCSPISGHRSVSWYQQTPGQGLQFLFEYFSETQRNKGNFPGRFSGRQFSNSRSEMNVSTLELGDSALYLCASSLKGGYEHYFGPGTRLTVT.

In DNA form, the CDR3 reads TGTGCCAGCAGCCCTGGACTAGTGCAGTACTTC. It translates to CASSPGLVQYF. The chain is built from TRBV12-3 or TRBV12-4 and TRBJ2-7, with 7 bases that match TRBD2. The V and J ends lost 6 bases and 9 bases, in that order; junction bases with no gene match: 5. This CDR3 comprises 11 residues.

By proportion, this clone is medium-sized. The genes are TRBV27 and TRBJ2-3, with D unresolved. The CDR3 length is 15 residues. Germline CDR1 and CDR2: MNHEY and SMNVEV (reference sequence). V was trimmed by 0 bases and J by 5 bases, leaving 12 bases between them. The CDR3 bases are TGTGCCAGCAGTTTATCGGGCGCGATATTAGATACGCAGTATTTT. This encodes CASSLSGAILDTQYF.

In its sample, this clone ranks as medium-sized. The chain employs TRBV19 and TRBJ1-3; D gene uncertain. Trimming stripped 4 bases from V and 0 bases from J, with 10 bases between. This CDR3 is built from 15 residues. Looked up from germline, CDR1 is LNHDA and CDR2 is SQIVND (reference sequence). The chain's CDR3 is CASSRGRSSGNTIYF. CDR3 DNA sequence: TGTGCCAGTAGTAGAGGACGGAGCTCTGGAAACACCATATATTTT.

The table lists this clone with many counts. The chain carries TRBV7-3 and TRBJ2-1, with TRBD2 matching 9 bases. V was clipped by 3 bases and J by 3 bases; unmatched bases: 3. CDR1 SGHTA and CDR2 FQGTGA come from the germline V gene. CDR3 length: 15 residues. CDR3 in DNA: TGTGCCAGCAGCTTTTCTAGCGGGGTCTACAATGAGCAGTTCTTC. Its translation is CASSFSSGVYNEQFF.

The chain links TRBV11-2 to TRBJ2-5; 7 bases are shared with TRBD2. Trimming cost V 4 bases and J 6 bases; bases outside gene matches: 14. There are 16 residues in the CDR3. The germline V gene has CDR1 SGHAT and CDR2 FQNNGV. The chain's CDR3 is CASSSKVGGGPQTQYF. The CDR3 region has the DNA TGTGCCAGCAGCTCTAAGGTGGGGGGAGGGCCGCAGACCCAGTACTTC.

The chain combines TRBV7-3 with TRBJ2-7; possibly TRBD1 for D (6 bases). This CDR3 is built from 13 residues. The germline gives CDR1 SGHTA, CDR2 FQGTGA. Deletions cut 3 bases from V and 7 bases from J, with 13 bases between. The CDR3 spells CASSFRTEDEQYF. DNA of the CDR3: TGTGCCAGCAGCTTTCGGACAGAGGATGAGCAGTACTTC.

This clone appeared a few times. V gene TRBV24-1 combines with J gene TRBJ2-7; a possible D gene is TRBD2 (5 bases). CDR1 and CDR2 from the germline V gene are KGHDR and SFDVKD. Trimming took off 0 bases at V and 4 bases at J, with 6 bases between the two ends. This CDR3 has 13 amino acids. CDR3 region: CATSDLRGYEQYF. The CDR3 region has the DNA TGTGCCACCAGTGATTTGCGGGGTTACGAGCAGTACTTC.

Only a few counts were recorded for this clone. Relative to the germline gene, one junction end is altered; a read error may explain this. V gene TRBV19 combines with J gene TRBJ2-3; perhaps TRBD2 as D (5 bases). CDR3 length: 12 amino acids. Per the germline V gene, CDR1 is LNHDA and CDR2 is SQIVND (reference sequence). CDR3 protein: CASWSLGDTQYF. In nucleotides, the CDR3 is TGTGCCAGTTGGTCCTTGGGAGATACACAGTATTTT.

V usage is TRBV7-3 and J usage is TRBJ2-3; 9 nucleotides match TRBD2. The junction had 3 bases not matched to a gene; V was cut back by 2 bases and J by 3 bases. The germline CDR1 and CDR2 sequences are SGHTA and FQGTGA. The CDR3 length is 15 residues. In DNA form, the CDR3 reads TGTGCCAGCAGCTTAGGGACTAGCACGACAGATACGCAGTATTTT. Translated: CASSLGTSTTDTQYF.

This clone was seen more than once but under ten times. The CDR3 DNA is TGTGCCTGGAGGCCGGACCGCTCCTATAATTCACCCCTCCACTTT. Translated: CAWRPDRSYNSPLHF. The chain links TRBV30 to TRBJ1-6, with D unresolved. V was trimmed by 3 bases and J by 0 bases, leaving 9 bases between them. The CDR3 is 15 amino acids. Germline CDR1 is GTSNPN and CDR2 is SVGIG (reference sequence). The full variable domain, with the rest looked up from reference TRBV30 and TRBJ1-6, is SQTIHQWPATLVQPVGSPLSLECTVEGTSNPNLYWYRQAAGRGLQLLFYSVGIGQISSEVPQNLSASRPQDRQFILSSKKLLLSDSGFYLCAWRPDRSYNSPLHFGNGTRLTVT.

Sample share makes this clone large. Here the CDR3 omits its conserved ending phenylalanine or tryptophan, so a read error is the likely source. The DNA is omitted, as the CDR3 cannot be located on it reliably, and the CDR3 follows TCRdb's listing. The chain is built from TRBV12-3 or TRBV12-4 and TRBJ1-1. The CDR3 has 11 residues if both end residues are counted. CDR3: CASSATVRGSL.

This clone was counted ten times or more. The chain links TRBV27 to TRBJ1-1; 7 bases line up with TRBD1. The CDR3 consists of 15 residues. CDR1 and CDR2 from the germline V gene are MNHEY and SMNVEV (reference sequence). Unmatched junction bases numbered 8, after V lost 6 bases and J lost 1 base. The CDR3 nucleotides are TGTGCCAGCAGGTTAGGGTACAGGGGGAACACTGAAGCTTTCTTT. It translates to CASRLGYRGNTEAFF.

As for this clone: Germline is not matched at one junction end, which may reflect a read error. CDR3 sequence: CAGSRQGEQYF. CDR3 DNA sequence: TGTGCCGGCAGCCGTCAAGGGGAGCAGTACTTC. J is TRBJ2-7 and V is TRBV7-9; D is undetermined. The germline gives CDR1 SEHNR, CDR2 FQNEAQ (reference sequence). This CDR3 contains 11 residues.

The CDR3 loop is CASKKYEQYF. The DNA of the CDR3 is TGTGCCAGTAAGAAATACGAGCAGTACTTC. V is TRBV19 and J is TRBJ2-7; D uncertain. The CDR3 has 10 residues. The V gene lost 7 bases and the J gene lost 4 bases, with 5 bases spanning the gap. Germline V gene lookup returns CDR1 LNHDA and CDR2 SQIVND (reference sequence). The entire variable domain, with the rest obtained from reference TRBV19 and TRBJ2-7, is as follows: DGGITQSPKYLFRKEGQNVTLSCEQNLNHDAMYWYRQDPGQGLRLIYYSQIVNDFQKGDIAEGYSVSREKKESFPLTVTSAQKNPTAFYLCASKKYEQYFGPGTRLTVT.

At least ten counts were recorded for this clone. V and J are TRBV4-3 and TRBJ2-1, with D uncertain. CDR3 length: 15 amino acids. Germline assignment: CDR1 LGHNA and CDR2 YSLEER. The germline V and J ends were trimmed by 1 base and 5 bases, with 12 bases remaining between them. In DNA form, the CDR3 reads TGCGCCAGCAGCCAAGGGCTTCCGAGGCACAATGAGCAGTTCTTC. As protein: CASSQGLPRHNEQFF.

This rearrangement joins TRBV20-1 to TRBJ1-5; 7 positions match TRBD1. Per the germline V gene, CDR1 is DFQATT and CDR2 is SNEGSKA (reference sequence). V lost 4 bases and J lost 2; bases outside the gene matches: 8. There are 15 residues in the CDR3. The CDR3 region has the DNA TGCAGTGCTAAGGGACAGTGGATTGGCAATCAGCCCCAGCATTTT. Translated: CSAKGQWIGNQPQHF.

This clone showed up many times. This chain links TRBV10-3 with TRBJ2-3; D uncertain. Germline lookup yields CDR1 ENHRY and CDR2 SYGVKD. Trimming stripped 7 bases from V and 0 bases from J, with 11 bases between. There are 14 residues in the CDR3. CDR3: CAITWAASTDTQYF. In nucleotides, the CDR3 is TGTGCCATCACTTGGGCAGCTAGCACAGATACGCAGTATTTT.

This clone is deemed medium-sized. The rearrangement links TRBV5-1 to TRBJ2-7; 11 nucleotides agree with TRBD2. The CDR3 is made up of 14 amino acids. The V gene end was trimmed by 3 bases and the J gene end by 4 bases; junction bases not matched to a gene: 3. Germline CDR1 reads SGHRS; CDR2 reads YFSETQ. The CDR3 nucleotides read TGCGCCAGCAGCTCGGGACTAGCGGTTTACGAGCAGTACTTC. Protein: CASSSGLAVYEQYF.

This clone was seen ten or more times. The rearrangement joins TRBV5-8 to TRBJ2-5, with D possibly TRBD2 on 6 matching bases. This CDR3 is 14 amino acids long. From germline, CDR1 is SGHTS and CDR2 YDEGEE. V lost 6 bases and J lost 5, with 17 bases in between. The CDR3 sequence is CASIRDSLGETQYF. CDR3 DNA sequence: TGTGCCAGCATCCGGGACTCACTGGGGGAGACCCAGTACTTC.

This clone was picked up many times. V usage is TRBV2 and J usage is TRBJ1-6; 7 nucleotides line up with TRBD1. Trimming removed 5 bases from V and 9 bases from J; junction bases left unmatched: 7. The CDR3 is 14 amino acids. CDR1 and CDR2 from the germline V gene are SNHLY and FYNNEI. The CDR3 spells CASSLQGRGSPLHF. CDR3 nucleotide sequence: TGTGCCAGCAGTCTACAGGGGAGGGGTTCACCCCTCCACTTT.

This clone has a single count. This chain joins TRBV7-3 and TRBJ2-7; 7 bases are shared with TRBD1. Germline loops: CDR1 SGHTA, CDR2 FQGTGA. V was clipped by 3 bases and J by 6 bases; unmatched bases: 11. This CDR3 has 15 amino acids. The CDR3 DNA follows: TGTGCCAGCAGCTTGACAGGGTGCGTGGCTAGCGAGCAGTACTTC. This sequence encodes CASSLTGCVASEQYF.

The chain recombines TRBV5-1 with TRBJ1-1; no clear D gene. CDR3 length: 14 amino acids. The V and J ends lost 3 bases and 5 bases respectively, with 14 bases between them. The germline V gene has CDR1 SGHRS and CDR2 YFSETQ. The CDR3: CASSSPRPGTEAFF. The CDR3, as DNA: TGCGCCAGCAGCTCCCCTCGACCGGGAACTGAAGCTTTCTTT.

In this sample, this clone turned up a few times. The sample has other DNA sequences that encode this CDR3 too. V and J are TRBV7-6 and TRBJ2-2, with D unclear. Trimming took off 0 bases at V and 7 bases at J, with 15 bases between the two ends. CDR1 SGHVS and CDR2 FNYEAQ come from the germline V gene. The length of the CDR3 is 16 residues. The CDR3, as DNA: TGTGCCAGCAGCTTAGCCGGGCTGGCAGGTGGCGGGGAGCTGTTTTTT. Translation: CASSLAGLAGGGELFF.

This clone was counted only a few times. This chain uses TRBV7-2 with TRBJ1-2, with D tentatively TRBD1 (6 bases). Germline-derived CDR1 and CDR2 are SGHTA and FQGNSA. This CDR3 is built from 15 residues. Trimming stripped 0 bases from V and 4 bases from J, with 12 bases between. The CDR3 is CASSLATGSGYGYTF. In nucleotides, the CDR3 is TGTGCCAGCAGCTTAGCTACAGGGTCTGGCTATGGCTACACCTTC.

The chain has TRBV7-8 and TRBJ1-3; D perhaps matches TRBD1 (6 bases). The germline V gene encodes CDR1 SGHVS and CDR2 FQNEAQ. CDR3 size: 17 residues. V lost 4 bases and J 3 bases, leaving 19 bases between the germline ends. The CDR3 region has the DNA TGTGCCAGCAGCTCTGACAGGTTGGAGGGGGATGGAAACACCATATATTTT. Residues: CASSSDRLEGDGNTIYF. Full variable domain (outside the CDR3, taken from reference TRBV7-8 and TRBJ1-3): GAGVSQSPRYKVAKRGQDVALRCDPISGHVSLFWYQQALGQGPEFLTYFQNEAQLDKSGLPSDRFFAERPEGSVSTLKIQRTQQEDSAVYLCASSSDRLEGDGNTIYFGEGSWLTVV.

The sample holds a few counts of this clone. This chain uses TRBV27 with TRBJ1-2; possible D gene TRBD1, 6 bases. The CDR3 has 13 amino acids. In germline, CDR1 is MNHEY, CDR2 SMNVEV (reference sequence). Deletions cut 3 bases from V and 5 bases from J, with 10 bases between. In DNA, the CDR3 is TGTGCCAGCAGTTTCCGGGGGGCGTATGGCTACACCTTC. Protein sequence: CASSFRGAYGYTF.

This clone appeared many times. The chain employs TRBV6-5 and TRBJ1-2, with D possibly matching TRBD1 (6 bases). The germline CDR1 and CDR2 sequences are MNHEY and SVGAGI. The ends were cut back, 0 bases at V and 2 bases at J, with 16 bases in the middle. This CDR3 comprises 17 residues. DNA for the CDR3: TGTGCCAGCAGTTACTCGTCCTCCCAGGGGAAAAACTATGGCTACACCTTC. This encodes CASSYSSSQGKNYGYTF.

The gene calls are TRBV2 and TRBJ1-3; TRBD1 agrees at 8 bases. This CDR3 has 13 residues. CDR1 is SNHLY, CDR2 FYNNEI, per germline. The V gene end was trimmed by 9 bases and the J gene end by 0 bases; junction bases not matched to a gene: 1. CDR3 region: CARTGDSGNTIYF. The CDR3 bases are TGTGCCAGGACAGGGGACTCTGGAAACACCATATATTTT.